A selection of T cell receptor beta chains follows, all from one sample in a study of CD8+ T cells in alopecia areata. Profiling relied on immunoSEQ multiplex PCR, and the TCRdb table lists in-frame clones only, not all of them. The data show more than 200,000 clones, more than 60% seen once. The material sequenced was CD4+ T cells sorted from blood, taken between weeks 43 and 45, from a patient treated with tofacitinib. These receptors originate from a human donor with alopecia areata. CDR3s leave out the opening cysteine and the closing phenylalanine or tryptophan.

V gene,J gene,CDR3 protein
TRBV28,TRBJ2-5,ASMLPPGQAYQETQY
TRBV7-2,TRBJ1-6,ASSVFGDGSPLH
TRBV5-6,TRBJ2-4,ASSRLAGDFKNIQY
TRBV20-1,TRBJ2-1,SAVSGDVQF
TRBV6-5,TRBJ2-6,ASSYSGPGANVLT
TRBV7-8,TRBJ1-2,ASSLQRQSYGYT
TRBV27,TRBJ1-1,ASSFKVQGAPGNTEAF
TRBV7-2,TRBJ2-7,ASSLHGGYYEQY
TRBV27,TRBJ1-2,ASSHNRGPYGYT
TRBV29-1,TRBJ2-7,SVGRQGDEQY
TRBV29-1,TRBJ1-2,SVDYGYT